The 20 T cell receptor beta chains below were found in one sample sequenced in a study of blood T cell repertoires in COVID-19. Sequencing used immunoSEQ multiplex PCR; TCRdb keeps in-frame clones, though not all of them. The sample lists around 140,000 clones; just under 85% were seen once. Sample: PBMCs or T cells enriched from blood (not recorded which). The receptors derive from a woman aged 50 to 65 with acute COVID-19.

The chain joins TRBV13 to TRBJ2-3; tentatively, D is TRBD1 (5 bases). V lost 3 bases to trimming and J lost 4 bases, with 17 bases between them. Germline V CDR1 and CDR2: PRHDT, FYEKMQ (reference sequence). CDR3 size: 16 residues. CDR3 loop: CASSFRIRQTADTQYF. The CDR3 DNA follows: TGTGCCAGCAGCTTCCGGATCAGACAGACGGCAGATACGCAGTATTTT.

The rearrangement joins TRBV6-1 to TRBJ1-1; D is ambiguous. This CDR3 region has 14 residues. Trimming pared 2 bases from V and 4 bases from J, leaving 11 bases between. Germline CDR1 is MNHNS and CDR2 is SASEGT. The CDR3: CASSEKGESTEAFF. Here the CDR3 DNA reads TGTGCCAGCAGTGAAAAGGGAGAGAGCACTGAAGCTTTCTTT.

The V and J genes are TRBV27 and TRBJ2-2; D is possibly TRBD2 (5 bases). V was pared by 3 bases and J by 0 bases, with 8 bases between. Germline V gene lookup returns CDR1 MNHEY and CDR2 SMNVEV (reference sequence). The CDR3 has 15 amino acids. The CDR3 region has the DNA TGTGCCAGCAGTTTCGAGGGCCCGAACACCGGGGAGCTGTTTTTT. It encodes CASSFEGPNTGELFF.

The genes are TRBV7-2 and TRBJ1-5; D gene ambiguous. V was pared by 2 bases and J by 2 bases, with 10 bases between. Per germline, CDR1 SGHTA and CDR2 FQGNSA. This CDR3 has 15 residues. CDR3 amino acids: CASSLRENGNQPQHF. The CDR3 region has the DNA TGTGCCAGCAGCTTACGGGAAAATGGCAATCAGCCCCAGCATTTT.

The chain couples TRBV2 to TRBJ2-2, with D maybe TRBD1 (5 bases). Trimming took off 3 bases at V and 7 bases at J, with 15 bases between the two ends. This CDR3 spans 15 amino acids. Germline loops: CDR1 SNHLY, CDR2 FYNNEI. CDR3 in amino acids: CASSDGQSRGGELFF. The CDR3 DNA sequence: TGTGCCAGCAGTGATGGGCAGTCAAGGGGCGGGGAGCTGTTTTTT.

This chain joins TRBV21-1 and TRBJ1-1; the table gives TRBD1 as D, unverified against the DNA. TRBV21-1 is a recognized pseudogene. This CDR3 has 16 amino acids. The CDR3, as DNA: TGTGCCAGCAGCACCCATCGACAGGGTGGGAACACTGAAGCTTTCTTT. This translates into CASSTHRQGGNTEAFF.

This rearrangement joins TRBV28 to TRBJ1-2; TRBD1 matches 9 bases. CDR3 length: 17 amino acids. The germline gives CDR1 MDHEN, CDR2 SYDVKM. V gave up 6 bases and J gave up 2 bases; unmatched junction bases: 13. CDR3 in amino acids: CASRTQGQGGSNYGYTF. The CDR3, as DNA: TGTGCCAGCAGAACGCAGGGACAGGGAGGGTCGAACTATGGCTACACCTTC.

This clone appeared a single time. The rearrangement uses TRBV27 and TRBJ1-4, with D possibly matching TRBD1 (5 bases). Germline CDR1 is MNHEY and CDR2 is SMNVEV (reference sequence). The V end was cut by 6 bases, the J end by 6 bases, with 11 bases between. This CDR3 has 13 residues. The CDR3 loop is CASRGQGYEKLFF. CDR3 DNA sequence: TGTGCCAGCAGGGGGCAGGGCTATGAAAAACTGTTTTTT.

The gene calls are TRBV11-3 and TRBJ1-1; perhaps TRBD1 as D (6 bases). In germline, CDR1 is SGHNT, CDR2 YENEEA. The CDR3 covers 14 residues. Trimming took off 0 bases at V and 5 bases at J, with 10 bases between the two ends. The CDR3 nucleotides are TGTGCCAGCAGCTTAGACGGGGGGCTGACTGAAGCTTTCTTT. Its protein is CASSLDGGLTEAFF.

The V and J genes are TRBV15 and TRBJ1-1; D possibly corresponds to TRBD1 (5 bases). Germline assignment: CDR1 LNHNV and CDR2 YYDKDF (reference sequence). This CDR3 region has 14 residues. Deletions cut 1 base from V and 1 base from J, with 7 bases between. As DNA, the CDR3 is TGTGCCACCAGCAGAGGGCAGGGGAACACTGAAGCTTTCTTT. As protein: CATSRGQGNTEAFF.

The chain carries TRBV9 and TRBJ2-2; the match to TRBD2 covers 10 bases. Germline CDR1 is SGDLS and CDR2 is YYNGEE. This CDR3 region has 15 residues. The V gene end was trimmed by 4 bases and the J gene end by 3 bases; junction bases not matched to a gene: 3. The CDR3 DNA reads as TGTGCCAGCAGCCACGGACTAGCGGACACCGGGGAGCTGTTTTTT. This translates into CASSHGLADTGELFF.

The rearrangement joins TRBV7-3 to TRBJ2-2; TRBD2 might be the D (6 bases). Trimming removed 2 bases at V and 5 bases at J, with 21 bases between. The CDR3 is 18 residues long. CDR1 and CDR2 from the germline V gene are SGHTA and FQGTGA. CDR3 residues: CASSLGGPGGTTTGELFF. The DNA of the CDR3 is TGTGCCAGCAGCTTAGGGGGTCCGGGCGGGACCACGACCGGGGAGCTGTTTTTT.

The CDR3, as DNA: TGTGCCAGCAGCGCATGGGACAGGGAAGCTTTCTTT. Protein: CASSAWDREAFF. The chain uses TRBV9 and TRBJ1-1, with TRBD1 matching over 8 bases. This CDR3 is 12 amino acids long. V lost 3 bases, J lost 8 bases, and 3 bases stayed unmatched. Germline loops: CDR1 SGDLS, CDR2 YYNGEE.

The chain employs TRBV5-8 and TRBJ1-4, with 7 bases matching TRBD1. The CDR3 spans 14 residues. The germline gives CDR1 SGHTS, CDR2 YDEGEE. The ends lost 1 base at V and 8 bases at J; junction bases unmatched: 5. CDR3: CASSLQGGDEKLFF. CDR3 DNA: TGTGCCAGCAGCTTGCAAGGGGGCGACGAAAAACTGTTTTTT.

The chain employs TRBV19 and TRBJ2-3; 7 nucleotides match TRBD1. Unmatched junction bases numbered 18, after V lost 6 bases and J lost 6 bases. Germline loops: CDR1 LNHDA, CDR2 SQIVND (reference sequence). The CDR3 runs to 17 residues. CDR3 loop: CASRGQGQRKDLDTQYF. The CDR3 DNA follows: TGTGCCAGTAGGGGCCAGGGACAGCGAAAGGACCTCGATACGCAGTATTTT. Looking up the rest from reference TRBV19 and TRBJ2-3 gives the full variable domain: DGGITQSPKYLFRKEGQNVTLSCEQNLNHDAMYWYRQDPGQGLRLIYYSQIVNDFQKGDIAEGYSVSREKKESFPLTVTSAQKNPTAFYLCASRGQGQRKDLDTQYFGPGTRLTVL.

DNA of the CDR3: TGTGCCAGTAAAACTAGTAGCATTAGCACAGATACGCAGTATTTT. Protein product: CASKTSSISTDTQYF. The rearrangement links TRBV7-2 to TRBJ2-3, with D perhaps TRBD2 (5 bases). Trimming shortened V by 9 bases and J by 0 bases, and 16 bases separated the two germline ends. CDR1 and CDR2 (germline): SGHTA, FQGNSA. This CDR3 has 15 amino acids.

The chain joins TRBV3-1 (or the pseudogene TRBV3-2) to TRBJ1-2; 7 bases map to TRBD1. Per the germline V gene, CDR1 is LGHDT and CDR2 is YNNKEL (reference sequence). CDR3 size: 14 residues. J gave up 4 bases and V 0 bases, and 2 bases lay outside the gene matches. The DNA for the CDR3 is TGTGCCAGCAGCCAAGATTACAGGGGCTATGGCTACACCTTC. Amino acids: CASSQDYRGYGYTF.

The chain recombines TRBV7-9 with TRBJ1-4; tentative D call: TRBD1 (6 bases). V gave up 5 bases and J gave up 0 bases, with 13 bases separating them. The CDR3 runs to 16 residues. Germline CDR1 reads SEHNR; CDR2 reads FQNEAQ (reference sequence). CDR3 protein: CASSIRQAATNEKLFF. The DNA of the CDR3 is TGTGCCAGCAGCATCCGACAGGCTGCAACTAATGAAAAACTGTTTTTT.

The rearrangement joins TRBV5-1 to TRBJ2-7; 9 bases are shared with TRBD2. Unmatched junction bases numbered 17, after V lost 4 bases and J lost 3 bases. Per the germline V gene, CDR1 is SGHRS and CDR2 is YFSETQ. CDR3 length equals 18 residues. The CDR3 here is CASSPGGILAGDLYEQYF. As DNA, the CDR3 is TGCGCCAGCAGCCCAGGGGGGATACTAGCGGGCGATCTCTACGAGCAGTACTTC.

This sequence joins TRBV19 and TRBJ2-1, with 12 bases identical to TRBD2. The CDR3 length is 15 residues. In germline, CDR1 is LNHDA, CDR2 SQIVND (reference sequence). The J segment lost 7 bases and the V segment lost 6 bases, leaving 7 bases of the junction unmatched. The CDR3 loop reads CASRLAGGFENEQFF. The CDR3 region has the DNA TGTGCCAGTAGGCTAGCGGGAGGGTTTGAAAATGAGCAGTTCTTC.